This section outlines one T cell receptor (beta chain) sequence together with its context. The sample originates from a study of shared T cell receptors in the human thymus. Clones were sequenced by immunoSEQ multiplex PCR, and TCRdb holds only the in-frame ones, with some missing. The data contain more than 550,000 clones, roughly 85% of them singletons. The CDR3 has 16 residues. Germline CDR1 and CDR2: SNHLY and FYNNEI. The V and J ends lost 2 bases and 3 bases respectively, with 16 bases between them. This same sample was also taken into another study, of human thymus T cells. From that second work: Congenital heart defects were the reason for the corrective surgery that the donors, healthy Finnish infants, were having. In unrelated individuals, thymic repertoires overlapped highly, according to related research.

The sample comprised thymocytes. This sequence originates from a girl under three years old with a congenital heart defect. The chain recombines TRBV2 with TRBJ1-2; tentatively, D is TRBD1 (5 bases). CDR3 sequence: CASSEQGHVRDYGYTF. The CDR3 DNA follows: TGTGCCAGCAGTGAACAGGGTCACGTTCGGGACTATGGCTACACCTTC.